The clone carrying this T cell receptor beta chain was picked up a small number of times. The CDR3 covers 12 residues. Germline V gives CDR1 LNHDA, CDR2 SQIVND (reference sequence). V was pared by 5 bases and J by 8 bases, with 9 bases between. These data belong to a study of long-term antiretroviral therapy in people with HIV. Researchers ran immunoSEQ v3.0 at survey level. The repertoire was sequenced with immunoSEQ multiplex PCR; TCRdb's copy has only in-frame clones and lacks some. Of 25,000 to 35,000 clones in the sample, 80% were seen once. The sequence came from a man aged 40-49 years with HIV. The sequences come from unsorted PBMCs, collected 0.3 years after starting antiretroviral therapy. The chain links TRBV19 to TRBJ1-4; D not resolved. The CDR3 nucleotides read TGTGCCAGTAGTTTACAGCGAGAAAAACTGTTTTTT. Residues: CASSLQREKLFF.